These 8 T cell receptor beta chains were all obtained from the same sample, sequenced in a study of tumor-infiltrating lymphocytes in primary liver carcinoma. For blood RNA, unsorted whole blood served as the source, and germline DNA was extracted too. The authors made TCR beta cDNA from roughly 480 ng total RNA with a constant-region primer. Sequencing libraries for TCR beta derived from three nested multiplex PCR rounds that used slightly modified ARM-PCR. The first two PCR rounds used TRBV1-TRBV30 forward primers with a C-beta reverse primer, roughly 10 cycles each. MiXCR, run by TCRdb on the multiplex PCR reads, gives a single entry per CDR3 protein. In the table there are just over 300,000 distinct CDR3 sequences, 50% to 75% of which are singletons. Sample: peripheral blood. Receptors originate from a woman aged 25 to 39 with primary liver carcinoma and hepatitis B virus infection.

Note on this clonotype: A much larger clone differs by one base, so this may be a read error. The chain combines TRBV4-1 with TRBJ2-1; 11 nucleotides align to TRBD2. CDR3 length: 15 amino acids. Germline V gene data show CDR1 as MGHRA and CDR2 as YSYEKL. The CDR3 DNA reads as TGCGCCAGCAGCCATCCTAGCGGGAGGAGCAATGAGCGGTTCTTC. Protein sequence: CASSHPSGRSNERFF.

As regards this clonotype: A read error is possible here, since a much larger clone lies one base away. The gene calls are TRBV29-1 and TRBJ1-2, with D perhaps TRBD1 (5 bases). From germline, CDR1 is SQVTM and CDR2 ANQGSEA. The CDR3 is made up of 14 amino acids. CDR3 DNA: TGCAGCGTATCGGTAGGGGCCTTGAACTATGACTACACCTTC. Amino acids: CSVSVGALNYDYTF.

The chain recombines TRBV11-3 with TRBJ2-7, with 8 bases that match TRBD2. This CDR3 spans 16 amino acids. V lost 3 bases to trimming and J lost 7 bases; unmatched junction nucleotides: 14. Germline lookup yields CDR1 SGHNT and CDR2 YENEEA. CDR3 sequence: CASSLIREGMGNEQYF. CDR3 nucleotide sequence: TGTGCCAGCAGCTTGATACGGGAGGGCATGGGCAATGAGCAGTACTTC.

The genes are TRBV7-9 and TRBJ2-5; no definite D call. The CDR3 is 14 residues long. Trimming removed 5 bases at V and 2 bases at J, with 12 bases between. Per germline, CDR1 SEHNR and CDR2 FQNEAQ (reference sequence). CDR3 bases: TGTGCCAGCAGCCCCGGACCGAATCAAGAGACCCAGTACTTC. It yields the protein CASSPGPNQETQYF.

This clonotype was observed at least ten times. The chain employs TRBV4-2 and TRBJ2-5; tentative D call: TRBD2 (5 bases). This CDR3 has 13 amino acids. Germline loops: CDR1 LGHNA, CDR2 YNFKEQ. V was trimmed by 0 bases and J by 5 bases, leaving 7 bases between them. CDR3 in DNA: TGTGCCAGCAGCCAAGAAGAGCGGGAGACCCAGTACTTC. This encodes CASSQEERETQYF.

Remarks on this clonotype: Compared with germline, one end of the junction differs, possibly owing to a read error. The rearrangement joins TRBV11-3 to TRBJ1-6; the D is unclear. Per germline, CDR1 SGHNT and CDR2 YENEEA. The CDR3 runs to 14 residues. The CDR3 here is CANSPPGIGSPLHF. CDR3 coding DNA: TGTGCCAACAGCCCGCCAGGAATTGGTTCACCCCTCCACTTT.

V gene TRBV7-9 combines with J gene TRBJ2-1; D is possibly TRBD2 (6 bases). The CDR3 contains 14 residues. V was shortened by 4 bases and J by 11 bases, with 18 bases between the two germline ends. Germline CDR1 is SEHNR and CDR2 is FQNEAQ (reference sequence). The CDR3 loop is CASSSGTSSGQQFF. The DNA for the CDR3 is TGTGCCAGCAGCTCCGGTACTAGCTCAGGGCAGCAGTTCTTC.

This clonotype was recorded only once. The V gene is TRBV11-2, the J gene TRBJ1-2; 7 positions agree with TRBD1. Trimming removed 5 bases from V and 13 bases from J; junction bases left unmatched: 19. Germline values: CDR1 SGHAT, CDR2 FQNNGV. This CDR3 region has 15 residues. The CDR3 region has the DNA TGTGCCAGCAGCACGAGGCGACAGGGAAAAGGGGAAAGCACCTTC. Translated, it gives CASSTRRQGKGESTF.